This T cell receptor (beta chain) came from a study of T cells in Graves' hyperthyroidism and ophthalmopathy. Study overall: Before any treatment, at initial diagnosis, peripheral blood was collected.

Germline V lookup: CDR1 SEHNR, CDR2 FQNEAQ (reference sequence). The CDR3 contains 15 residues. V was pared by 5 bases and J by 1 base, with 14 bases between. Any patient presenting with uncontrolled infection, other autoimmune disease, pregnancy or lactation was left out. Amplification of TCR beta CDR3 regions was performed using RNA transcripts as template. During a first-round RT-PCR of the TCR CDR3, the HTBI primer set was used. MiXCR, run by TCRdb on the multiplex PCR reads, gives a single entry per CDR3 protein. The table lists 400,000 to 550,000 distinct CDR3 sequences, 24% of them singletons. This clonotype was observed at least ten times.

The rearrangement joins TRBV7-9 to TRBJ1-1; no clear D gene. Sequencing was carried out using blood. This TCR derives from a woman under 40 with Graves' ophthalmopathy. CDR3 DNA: TGTGCCAGCAGCCCCCCCCTGACGGCGAACACTGAAGCTTTCTTT. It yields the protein CASSPPLTANTEAFF.